This is a list of T cell receptor beta chains from one sample in a study of shared clonotypes between healthy human individuals. TCRdb's copy holds only in-frame clones and misses some; the assay was immunoSEQ multiplex PCR. This sample has roughly 2 million clones, with almost 96% found just once. The specimen sequenced was naive CD4+ T cells sorted from blood. Every receptor here comes from a man aged 18 to 30 in good health. The CDR3 runs from the conserved cysteine through the conserved F or W. Expanded clones are given a class, and other clones once, few, many or no size at all.

clone size	J gene	V gene	CDR3 protein
NA	TRBJ1-1	TRBV6-1	CASSQVYNTEAFF
NA	TRBJ2-5	TRBV5-1	CASSSRSGQETQYF
NA	TRBJ2-5	TRBV7-6	CASSPGETQYF
NA	TRBJ2-5	TRBV9	CASSPSPVQWETQYF
NA	TRBJ2-3	TRBV30	CAWSVRRGKSTDTQYF
NA	TRBJ2-3	TRBV7-2	CASSRIAQDTQYF
NA	TRBJ2-3	TRBV5-1	CASSLGGFTDTQYF
NA	TRBJ2-1	TRBV11-2	CAGASEAGVAFF
NA	TRBJ1-4	TRBV27	CASSRTGATNEKLFF
NA	TRBJ2-7	TRBV6-5	CASSAPGTYEQYF
NA	TRBJ1-2	TRBV7-3	CASSLSASNYGYTF
once	TRBJ2-3	TRBV2	CASSVTSRGTDTQYF
NA	TRBJ1-5	TRBV30	CAWSSQGLAQHF
NA	TRBJ2-5	TRBV6-6	CASKTGHRETQYF
NA	TRBJ2-7	TRBV6-5	CASSSPGRTYEQYF
NA	TRBJ2-3	TRBV4-3	CASRPAGGPGADTQYF
once	TRBJ2-5	TRBV30	CAWSRLAGEQETQYF
NA	TRBJ2-4	TRBV7-9	CASRKPGYIQYF
NA	TRBJ1-6	TRBV30	CAWSAGQGFNSPLHF
NA	TRBJ2-2	TRBV7-2	CASSLGLAVANTGELFF
NA	TRBJ1-6	TRBV27	CASSLSDEVNSPLHF
NA	TRBJ2-7	TRBV7-2	CASSLVQVHEQYF
NA	TRBJ1-1	TRBV4-1	CASSHRGPGVGGTEAFF
NA	TRBJ1-5	TRBV6-5	CASSLTTGANQPQHF
NA	TRBJ1-3	TRBV28	CASSPDLGISSGNTIYF
NA	TRBJ1-2	TRBV25-1	CASSALIPGPYGYTF
NA	TRBJ1-4	TRBV6-6	CASSRTGRAYEKLFF
once	TRBJ1-5	TRBV28	CASSPWTAHSNQPQHF
NA	TRBJ2-7	TRBV5-4	CASSLDPGGLYEQYF
NA	TRBJ2-2	TRBV27	CASSYGGLSSNTGELFF
NA	TRBJ1-1	TRBV5-1	CASSLTRESTEAFF
NA	TRBJ1-2	TRBV2	CASTVTVAGGYTF
NA	TRBJ2-5	TRBV10-3	CAIRGLTQYF
NA	TRBJ2-4	TRBV2	CASSEARQVLAKNIQYF
NA	TRBJ2-7	TRBV6-1	CASSELGQGWYEQYF
NA	TRBJ1-5	TRBV28	CASSLGGPNQPQHF
NA	TRBJ2-3	TRBV10-3	CAISETGPTDTQYF
NA	TRBJ2-7	TRBV27	CASSFSGEQYF
NA	TRBJ2-5	TRBV28	CASSFVGAGETQYF
once	TRBJ1-3	TRBV6-5	CASSRQGSRNTIYF
NA	TRBJ2-1	TRBV6-1	CASSPVDNEQFF
NA	TRBJ2-1	TRBV29-1	CSALQGANYNEQFF
once	TRBJ1-1	TRBV7-2	CASLGQTNTEAFF
NA	TRBJ1-6	TRBV9	CASSAGEQGATPLHF
NA	TRBJ1-1	TRBV7-9	CASSLTGDAFF
NA	TRBJ2-2	TRBV11-2	CASSLADRRTGELFF